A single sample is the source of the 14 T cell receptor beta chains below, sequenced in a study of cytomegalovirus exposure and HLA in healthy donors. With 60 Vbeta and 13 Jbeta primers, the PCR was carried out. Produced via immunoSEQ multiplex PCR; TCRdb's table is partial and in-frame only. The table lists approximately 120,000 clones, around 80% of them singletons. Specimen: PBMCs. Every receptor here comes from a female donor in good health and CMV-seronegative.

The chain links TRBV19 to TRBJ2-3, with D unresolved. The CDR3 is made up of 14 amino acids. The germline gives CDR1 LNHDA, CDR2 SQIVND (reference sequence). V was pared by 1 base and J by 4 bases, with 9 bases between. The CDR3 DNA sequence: TGTGCCAGTAGTATAGCAGGCGTTGCAGATACGCAGTATTTT. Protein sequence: CASSIAGVADTQYF.

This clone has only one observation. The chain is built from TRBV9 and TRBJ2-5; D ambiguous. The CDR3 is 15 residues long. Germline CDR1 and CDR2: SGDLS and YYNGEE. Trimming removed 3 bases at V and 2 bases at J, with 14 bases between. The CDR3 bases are TGTGCCAGCAGCGCCGCTGACTTTATTCAAGAGACCCAGTACTTC. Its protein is CASSAADFIQETQYF.

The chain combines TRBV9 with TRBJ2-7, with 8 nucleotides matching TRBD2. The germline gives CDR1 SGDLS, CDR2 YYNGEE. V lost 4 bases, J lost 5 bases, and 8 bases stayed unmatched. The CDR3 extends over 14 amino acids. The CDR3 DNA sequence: TGTGCCAGCAGCCCGGGGACTAGTTTCGACGAGCAGTACTTC. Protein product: CASSPGTSFDEQYF.

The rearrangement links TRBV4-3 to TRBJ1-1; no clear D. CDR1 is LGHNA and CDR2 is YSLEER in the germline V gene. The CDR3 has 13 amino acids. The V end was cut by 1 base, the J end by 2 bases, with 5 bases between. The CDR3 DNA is TGCGCCAGCAGCCAAGGGCATAACACTGAAGCTTTCTTT. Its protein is CASSQGHNTEAFF.

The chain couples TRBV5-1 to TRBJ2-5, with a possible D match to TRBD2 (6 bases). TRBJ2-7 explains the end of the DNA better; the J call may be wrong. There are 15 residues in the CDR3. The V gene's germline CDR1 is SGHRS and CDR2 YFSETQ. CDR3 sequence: CASSFGGGGDYEQYF. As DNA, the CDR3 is TGCGCCAGCAGCTTCGGGGGAGGCGGGGACTACGAGCAGTACTTC.

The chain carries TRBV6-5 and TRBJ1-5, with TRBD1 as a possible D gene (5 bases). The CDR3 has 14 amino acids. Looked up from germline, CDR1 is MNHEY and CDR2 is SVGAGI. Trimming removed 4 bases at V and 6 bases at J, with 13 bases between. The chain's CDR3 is CASSSPGLSQPQHF. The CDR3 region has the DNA TGTGCCAGCAGTTCCCCAGGGTTAAGTCAGCCCCAGCATTTT.

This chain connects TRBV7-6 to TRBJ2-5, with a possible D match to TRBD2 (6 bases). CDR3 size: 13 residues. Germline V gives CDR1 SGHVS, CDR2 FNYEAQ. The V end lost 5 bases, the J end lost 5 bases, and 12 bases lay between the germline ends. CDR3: CASSVRGWETQYF. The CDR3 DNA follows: TGTGCCAGCAGCGTCCGGGGGTGGGAGACCCAGTACTTC.

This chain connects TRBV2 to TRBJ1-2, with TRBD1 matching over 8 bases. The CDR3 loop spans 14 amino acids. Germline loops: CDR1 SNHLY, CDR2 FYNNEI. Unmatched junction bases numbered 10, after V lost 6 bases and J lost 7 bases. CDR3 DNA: TGTGCCAGCAGCGCCGGACAGGGTAGGGGTGGCTACACCTTC. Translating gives CASSAGQGRGGYTF.

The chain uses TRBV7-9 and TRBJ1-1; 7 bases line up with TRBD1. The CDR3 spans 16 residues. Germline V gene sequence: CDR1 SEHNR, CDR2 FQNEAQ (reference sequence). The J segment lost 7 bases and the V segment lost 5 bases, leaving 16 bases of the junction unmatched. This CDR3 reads CASSVRQGSQGDEAFF. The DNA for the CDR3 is TGTGCCAGCAGCGTCCGACAGGGCTCCCAAGGGGATGAAGCTTTCTTT.

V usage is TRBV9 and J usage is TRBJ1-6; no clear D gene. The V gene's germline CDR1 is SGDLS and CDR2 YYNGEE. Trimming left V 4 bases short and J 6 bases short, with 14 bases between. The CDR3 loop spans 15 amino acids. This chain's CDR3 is CASSSRTDPNSPLHF. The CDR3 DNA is TGTGCCAGCAGCTCTCGGACTGACCCTAATTCACCCCTCCACTTT.

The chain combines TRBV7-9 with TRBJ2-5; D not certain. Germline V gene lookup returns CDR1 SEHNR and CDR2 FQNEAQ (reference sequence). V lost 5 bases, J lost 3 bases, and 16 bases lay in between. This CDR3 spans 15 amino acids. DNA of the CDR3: TGTGCCAGCAGCCCCCAAGGAGACTCAAAAGAGACCCAGTACTTC. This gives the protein CASSPQGDSKETQYF.

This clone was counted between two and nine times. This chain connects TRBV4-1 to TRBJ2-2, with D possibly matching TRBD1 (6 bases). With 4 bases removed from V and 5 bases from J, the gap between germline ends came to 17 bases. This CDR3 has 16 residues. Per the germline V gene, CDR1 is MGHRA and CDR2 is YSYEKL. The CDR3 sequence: CASSLGQRLNTGELFF. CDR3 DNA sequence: TGCGCCAGCAGCCTAGGACAGAGGTTGAATACCGGGGAGCTGTTTTTT.

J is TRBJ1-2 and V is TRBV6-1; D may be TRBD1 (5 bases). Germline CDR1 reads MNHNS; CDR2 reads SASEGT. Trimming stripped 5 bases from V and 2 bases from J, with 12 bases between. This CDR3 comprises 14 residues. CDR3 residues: CASSSGTGNYGYTF. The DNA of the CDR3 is TGTGCCAGCAGTTCCGGGACTGGGAACTATGGCTACACCTTC.

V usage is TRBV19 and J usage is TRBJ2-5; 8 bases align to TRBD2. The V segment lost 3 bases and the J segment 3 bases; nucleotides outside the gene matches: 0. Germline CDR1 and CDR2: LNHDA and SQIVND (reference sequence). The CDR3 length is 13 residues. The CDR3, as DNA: TGTGCCAGTAGTATGACTAGCGAAGAGACCCAGTACTTC. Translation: CASSMTSEETQYF.